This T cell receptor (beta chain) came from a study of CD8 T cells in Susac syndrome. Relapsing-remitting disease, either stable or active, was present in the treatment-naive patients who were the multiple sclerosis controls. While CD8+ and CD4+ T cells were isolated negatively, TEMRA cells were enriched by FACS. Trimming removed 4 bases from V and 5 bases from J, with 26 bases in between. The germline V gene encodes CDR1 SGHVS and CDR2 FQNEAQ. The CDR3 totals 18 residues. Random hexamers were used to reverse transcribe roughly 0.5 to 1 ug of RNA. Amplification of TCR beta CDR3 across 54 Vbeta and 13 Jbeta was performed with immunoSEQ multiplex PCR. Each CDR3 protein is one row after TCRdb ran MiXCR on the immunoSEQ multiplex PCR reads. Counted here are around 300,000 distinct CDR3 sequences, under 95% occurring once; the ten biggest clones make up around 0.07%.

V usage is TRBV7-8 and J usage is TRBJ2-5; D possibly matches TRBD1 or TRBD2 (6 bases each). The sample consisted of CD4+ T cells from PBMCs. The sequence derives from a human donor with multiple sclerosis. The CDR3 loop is CASSWTRGFSRQGETQYF. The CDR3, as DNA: TGTGCCAGCAGCTGGACCCGGGGGTTTTCTCGGCAGGGGGAGACCCAGTACTTC.